A single sample is the source of the 26 T cell receptor beta chains below, sequenced in a study of CD4 T cells in relation to SARS-CoV-2 and coronaviruses. Clones were sequenced by immunoSEQ multiplex PCR, and TCRdb holds only the in-frame ones, with some missing. The table includes about 22,000 clones, around 67% detected once. The unexposed donors gave CD4+ T cells in about 2011-2019, prior to COVID-19. Isolation of CD4+ T cells took place after approximately eleven days in culture. These receptors are not linked to any known antigen. The sequenced sample consisted of CD4+ T cells from PBMCs, cultured in vitro. The receptors stem from a human donor in good health.

V is TRBV19 and J is TRBJ1-4; 9 bases fit TRBD1. Germline V gene data show CDR1 as LNHDA and CDR2 as SQIVND (reference sequence). The trim removed 5 bases at V and 6 bases at J, leaving 7 bases unmatched. This CDR3 region has 15 residues. The CDR3 DNA reads TGTGCCAGTAGTCCTGGGACAGGGAGGCATGAAAAACTGTTTTTT. As protein: CASSPGTGRHEKLFF.

The chain links TRBV10-3 to TRBJ1-2; D unresolved. Trimming left V 4 bases short and J 3 bases short, with 9 bases between. CDR3 length equals 13 residues. The germline V gene encodes CDR1 ENHRY and CDR2 SYGVKD. The CDR3 region has the DNA TGTGCCATCAGTGTAGACGGAGACTATGGCTACACCTTC. The encoded protein is CAISVDGDYGYTF.

V usage is TRBV6-5 and J usage is TRBJ2-1; D is possibly TRBD2 (5 bases). Per the germline V gene, CDR1 is MNHEY and CDR2 is SVGAGI. The CDR3 runs to 15 residues. V dropped 0 bases and J dropped 3 bases, with 9 bases sitting between them. DNA for the CDR3: TGTGCCAGCAGTTACTCGGACTCGGTCTACAATGAGCAGTTCTTC. Residues: CASSYSDSVYNEQFF.

This chain connects TRBV9 to TRBJ1-2; 12 nucleotides align to TRBD1. The CDR3 contains 17 residues. Per the germline V gene, CDR1 is SGDLS and CDR2 is YYNGEE. The ends lost 3 bases at V and 7 bases at J; junction bases unmatched: 13. The CDR3 sequence: CASSENPGQGARSGYTF. CDR3 in DNA: TGTGCCAGCAGCGAGAATCCGGGACAGGGGGCGCGGAGTGGCTACACCTTC.

The chain links TRBV2 to TRBJ2-5; 12 bases are shared with TRBD2. Losses at the gene ends were 1 base for V and 1 base for J; bases not matched to a gene: 4. The CDR3 is 17 amino acids. Germline lookup yields CDR1 SNHLY and CDR2 FYNNEI. CDR3 protein: CASSEELAGGLQETQYF. CDR3 nucleotides: TGTGCCAGCAGTGAAGAACTAGCGGGGGGCCTCCAAGAGACCCAGTACTTC.

In its sample, this clone was seen once. The V call is TRBV19, the J call TRBJ1-6; D uncertain. The V and J ends lost 2 bases and 0 bases respectively, with 8 bases between them. Per the germline V gene, CDR1 is LNHDA and CDR2 is SQIVND (reference sequence). The CDR3 length is 16 residues. The CDR3 bases are TGTGCCAGTAGTATACCGGGCTCCTCCTATAATTCACCCCTCCACTTT. It encodes CASSIPGSSYNSPLHF.

This clone was detected once. This sequence joins TRBV6-6 and TRBJ2-1, with TRBD1 matching over 9 bases. CDR1 is MNHNY and CDR2 is SVGAGI in the germline V gene (reference sequence). With V trimmed by 6 bases and J by 4 bases, 19 bases remained unmatched. This CDR3 is built from 19 residues. The CDR3 region is CASSSRCSRQGGKYNEQFF. In nucleotides, the CDR3 is TGTGCCAGCAGCTCTAGATGCTCGAGACAGGGGGGGAAATACAATGAGCAGTTCTTC.

V and J are TRBV2 and TRBJ2-1; 8 bases line up with TRBD1. The CDR3 has 17 residues. The ends lost 5 bases at V and 0 bases at J; junction bases unmatched: 9. Germline values: CDR1 SNHLY, CDR2 FYNNEI. The CDR3 coding sequence is TGTGCCAGCAGTACGGACAGGGCCGGGACCTCCTACAATGAGCAGTTCTTC. This sequence encodes CASSTDRAGTSYNEQFF.

The chain uses TRBV29-1 and TRBJ1-3; no clear D. Germline assignment: CDR1 SQVTM and CDR2 ANQGSEA. This CDR3 contains 12 residues. The V and J ends lost 4 bases and 0 bases respectively, with 4 bases between them. This chain's CDR3 is CSVVISGNTIYF. The CDR3 DNA reads TGCAGCGTTGTTATCTCTGGAAACACCATATATTTT. The full variable domain, rest sourced from reference TRBV29-1 and TRBJ1-3, is SAVISQKPSRDICQRGTSLTIQCQVDSQVTMMFWYRQQPGQSLTLIATANQGSEATYESGFVIDKFPISRPNLTFSTLTVSNMSPEDSSIYLCSVVISGNTIYFGEGSWLTVV.

This clone was seen a handful of times. The chain uses TRBV19 and TRBJ1-2, with D hard to call. The V end lost 5 bases, the J end lost 8 bases, and 21 bases lay between the germline ends. The CDR3 is 15 residues long. Germline CDR1 reads LNHDA; CDR2 reads SQIVND (reference sequence). The DNA for the CDR3 is TGTGCCAGTAGTCAAACCCAGGACGGCCTGAGAGGCTACACCTTC. Amino acid sequence: CASSQTQDGLRGYTF.

This clone was detected a few times. The chain has TRBV2 and TRBJ1-6; tentatively, D is TRBD1 (6 bases). The CDR3 is made up of 18 amino acids. Germline V gene sequence: CDR1 SNHLY, CDR2 FYNNEI. The V gene lost 5 bases and the J gene lost 5 bases, with 22 bases spanning the gap. The CDR3 loop reads CASSSSTGGRNNNSPLHF. CDR3 DNA: TGTGCCAGCAGTTCCAGCACCGGGGGGCGGAATAATAATTCACCCCTCCACTTT.

The chain uses TRBV7-9 and TRBJ2-1; D gene uncertain. The CDR3 has 16 residues. Between the trimmed V and J ends, which lost 0 bases and 5 bases, there was a span of 14 bases. Germline values: CDR1 SEHNR, CDR2 FQNEAQ (reference sequence). The CDR3 here is CASSLALGAIDNEQFF. CDR3 nucleotide sequence: TGTGCCAGCAGCTTAGCGCTTGGAGCGATCGACAATGAGCAGTTCTTC. The whole variable domain, remainder taken from reference TRBV7-9 and TRBJ2-1, is DTGVSQNPRHKITKRGQNVTFRCDPISEHNRLYWYRQTLGQGPEFLTYFQNEAQLEKSRLLSDRFSAERPKGSFSTLEIQRTEQGDSAMYLCASSLALGAIDNEQFFGPGTRLTVL.

This chain joins TRBV21-1 and TRBJ1-5. TRBV21-1 is a known pseudogene. The CDR3 totals 14 residues. Here the CDR3 DNA reads TGTGCCAGCAGCAAAGAGAAAGGCAATCAGCCCCAGCATTTT. It translates to CASSKEKGNQPQHF.

The V gene is TRBV5-1, the J gene TRBJ2-2; D is perhaps TRBD1 (5 bases). The CDR3 has 13 amino acids. Looked up from germline, CDR1 is SGHRS and CDR2 is YFSETQ. The ends were cut back, 6 bases at V and 1 base at J, with 7 bases in the middle. The CDR3 here is CASNQGNTGELFF. CDR3 coding DNA: TGCGCCAGCAATCAGGGGAACACCGGGGAGCTGTTTTTT.

The chain links TRBV11-2 to TRBJ2-7; 8 bases fit TRBD1. V lost 0 bases to trimming and J lost 4 bases; unmatched junction nucleotides: 5. This CDR3 has 15 residues. CDR1 is SGHAT and CDR2 is FQNNGV in the germline V gene. The CDR3 loop is CASSLEAGGWYEQYF. CDR3 nucleotides: TGTGCCAGCAGCTTAGAGGCAGGGGGCTGGTACGAGCAGTACTTC.

The chain uses TRBV4-1 and TRBJ1-4; tentative D call: TRBD1 (6 bases). Between the trimmed V and J ends, which lost 4 bases and 0 bases, there was a span of 18 bases. Germline V gene data show CDR1 as MGHRA and CDR2 as YSYEKL. This CDR3 is 18 amino acids long. Here the CDR3 DNA reads TGCGCCAGCAGCCGGACGACCGGGGGGGCCTCAACTAATGAAAAACTGTTTTTT. This gives the protein CASSRTTGGASTNEKLFF.

The chain joins TRBV6-2 or TRBV6-3 to TRBJ2-5; D perhaps matches TRBD2 (6 bases). The CDR3 has 15 residues. From germline, CDR1 is MNHEY and CDR2 SVGEGT. V was pared by 4 bases and J by 2 bases, with 14 bases between. The CDR3 nucleotides read TGTGCCAGCAGTTTCCAGGGTAGCGGACAAGAGACCCAGTACTTC. Protein: CASSFQGSGQETQYF.

J is TRBJ2-1 and V is TRBV11-2; D perhaps matches TRBD2 (5 bases). The V gene lost 4 bases and the J gene lost 6 bases, with 10 bases spanning the gap. Germline V gene lookup returns CDR1 SGHAT and CDR2 FQNNGV. The CDR3 contains 13 residues. The CDR3 nucleotides are TGTGCCAGCAGCTCCTTTCGGGGCAATGAGCAGTTCTTC. Protein sequence: CASSSFRGNEQFF.

V usage is TRBV5-1 and J usage is TRBJ1-2; unclear D gene. Between the trimmed V and J ends, which lost 4 bases and 4 bases, there was a span of 20 bases. CDR3 length: 16 amino acids. Per germline, CDR1 SGHRS and CDR2 YFSETQ. The CDR3 DNA reads as TGCGCCAGCAGCGGCGGACGGGCTAGATCAACCTATGGCTACACCTTC. Translation gives CASSGGRARSTYGYTF.

The V call is TRBV24-1, the J call TRBJ1-2, with D possibly matching TRBD1 (5 bases). The CDR3 totals 16 residues. Trimming cost V 3 bases and J 3 bases, with 16 bases left between them. Germline assignment: CDR1 KGHDR and CDR2 SFDVKD. The CDR3 protein is CATSDPPGGRDYGYTF. In DNA form, the CDR3 reads TGTGCCACCAGTGATCCGCCCGGGGGAAGGGACTATGGCTACACCTTC.

The chain is built from TRBV30 and TRBJ2-7, with D perhaps matching TRBD1 (6 bases). This CDR3 has 11 amino acids. Trimming removed 0 bases from V and 11 bases from J, with 11 bases in between. Looked up from germline, CDR1 is GTSNPN and CDR2 is SVGIG (reference sequence). The CDR3 sequence: CAWSVGAGEYF. CDR3 nucleotide sequence: TGTGCCTGGAGTGTAGGGGCAGGGGAGTACTTC.

This clone was counted only a few times. The chain uses TRBV6-1 and TRBJ2-2; no reliable D call. The CDR3 sequence is 14 residues long. V was pared by 6 bases and J by 4 bases, with 12 bases between. Germline V gene lookup returns CDR1 MNHNS and CDR2 SASEGT. CDR3 protein: CASRISTITGELFF. The CDR3 DNA follows: TGTGCCAGCAGGATTTCGACGATCACCGGGGAGCTGTTTTTT.

The chain uses TRBV12-3 or TRBV12-4 and TRBJ2-3, with D perhaps TRBD2 (6 bases). The CDR3 loop spans 13 amino acids. Trimming stripped 10 bases from V and 1 base from J, with 12 bases between. DNA for the CDR3: TGTGCCACCGTGTGGGGGGGCACAGATACGCAGTATTTT. Translating it yields CATVWGGTDTQYF.

The count of this clone is one. The chain uses TRBV29-1 and TRBJ1-2, with a possible D match to TRBD1 (6 bases). V lost 4 bases to trimming and J lost 6 bases, with 15 bases between them. The CDR3 has 13 amino acids. Germline V gives CDR1 SQVTM, CDR2 ANQGSEA. CDR3 DNA: TGCAGCGTTGCCCACAGGGTAGGGGATGGCTACACCTTC. Protein sequence: CSVAHRVGDGYTF.

The chain links TRBV2 to TRBJ1-2; D uncertain. This CDR3 has 13 residues. Trimming left V 3 bases short and J 6 bases short, with 11 bases between. Germline V gives CDR1 SNHLY, CDR2 FYNNEI. The CDR3 DNA is TGTGCCAGCAGTGAGCAGGAGGTTGATGGCTACACCTTC. Translating gives CASSEQEVDGYTF.

J is TRBJ1-2 and V is TRBV7-8; 7 bases map to TRBD1. Per the germline V gene, CDR1 is SGHVS and CDR2 is FQNEAQ. The junction had 13 bases not matched to a gene; V was cut back by 5 bases and J by 4 bases. The CDR3 spans 16 residues. The CDR3 coding sequence is TGTGCCAGCAGCAGATATCGGACAGGAAGGGTCTATGGCTACACCTTC. Translation gives CASSRYRTGRVYGYTF.